The TCR beta chain described here comes from a study of T cell changes during pregnancy in multiple sclerosis. Trimming cost V 3 bases and J 0 bases; bases outside gene matches: 6. The V gene's germline CDR1 is LNHDA and CDR2 SQIVND (reference sequence). The CDR3 extends over 17 amino acids. The table came from immunoSEQ multiplex PCR; TCRdb's copy has only in-frame clones and leaves some out. The sample records almost 50,000 clones, approximately 93% being singletons. The specimen comprised CD4+ T cells from peripheral blood mononuclear cells, sampled in the third trimester of pregnancy. This TCR derives from a female donor with multiple sclerosis, enrolled in a pregnancy study. The chain employs TRBV19 and TRBJ2-1; 9 positions match TRBD2. The CDR3 DNA reads as TGTGCCAGTAGTATTTTTAGCGGGAGTAGCTCCTACAATGAGCAGTTCTTC. Protein product: CASSIFSGSSSYNEQFF. Looking up the rest from reference TRBV19 and TRBJ2-1 gives the full variable domain: DGGITQSPKYLFRKEGQNVTLSCEQNLNHDAMYWYRQDPGQGLRLIYYSQIVNDFQKGDIAEGYSVSREKKESFPLTVTSAQKNPTAFYLCASSIFSGSSSYNEQFFGPGTRLTVL.